This T cell receptor (beta chain) was documented in a study of shared clonotypes between healthy human individuals. Clones were read by immunoSEQ multiplex PCR, and TCRdb kept only the in-frame ones, dropping some. In the table there are millions of clones, approximately 92% of which are singletons. Everyone who donated was a Caucasian adult who lived in Nashville, Tennessee. V was pared by 5 bases and J by 4 bases, with 12 bases between. Germline-derived CDR1 and CDR2 are SGHNT and YYREEE (reference sequence). The CDR3 extends over 13 amino acids. Study-wide results and caveats: Naive subsets generally had larger estimated richness than memory subsets.

As regards this clone: As yet, its antigen is unknown.

This TCR derives from a man aged 18 to 29 in good health. Specimen: naive CD4+ T cells sorted from blood. The subset was: CD45RA+ positively selected. The chain is built from TRBV5-4 and TRBJ1-2; D possibly corresponds to TRBD1 (5 bases). This CDR3 is CASSRQGPYGYTF. CDR3 coding DNA: TGTGCCAGCAGTCGGCAGGGACCCTATGGCTACACCTTC.